Each of the 32 T cell receptor beta chains below was sequenced from the same sample in a study of spatial heterogeneity in lung cancer. Using its own MiXCR run on the 5' RACE reads, TCRdb lists one record per CDR3 protein. The top ten hold around 42% of the sample, which has roughly 40,000 distinct CDR3 sequences, nearly 7% seen once. The sample's time point: sample taken at primary tumor resection. The specimen comprised PBMCs, sampled at surgery. The receptors here all came from a female donor with early-stage non-small cell lung cancer.

This clonotype was counted at least ten times. The chain recombines TRBV30 with TRBJ2-3, with D perhaps TRBD2 (5 bases). The CDR3 totals 14 residues. V lost 0 bases to trimming and J lost 2 bases, with 9 bases between them. Germline CDR1 is GTSNPN and CDR2 is SVGIG (reference sequence). The CDR3 sequence: CAWSVKRPTDTQYF. For the CDR3, the DNA is TGTGCCTGGAGTGTCAAGCGGCCCACAGATACGCAGTATTTT.

The chain couples TRBV30 to TRBJ1-1; 7 bases are a match to TRBD1. The junction had 3 bases not matched to a gene; V was cut back by 1 base and J by 1 base. The germline V gene has CDR1 GTSNPN and CDR2 SVGIG (reference sequence). The CDR3 totals 14 residues. CDR3 sequence: CAWSGGQANTEAFF. The CDR3 coding sequence is TGTGCCTGGAGTGGAGGACAGGCGAACACTGAAGCTTTCTTT.

This clonotype was recorded many times. The chain uses TRBV12-3 or TRBV12-4 and TRBJ2-3; the match to TRBD2 covers 10 bases. The CDR3 loop spans 14 amino acids. V lost 7 bases and J lost 6; bases outside the gene matches: 7. CDR3 sequence (DNA): TGTGCCAGCAAGTTTAGCGGGGGGCGGGATACGCAGTATTTT. Protein sequence: CASKFSGGRDTQYF.

This clonotype was seen many times. J is TRBJ1-5 and V is TRBV7-9, with 7 bases fitting TRBD1. V was clipped by 4 bases and J by 6 bases; unmatched bases: 6. This CDR3 region has 14 residues. Germline-derived CDR1 and CDR2 are SEHNR and FQNEAQ (reference sequence). The CDR3 DNA sequence: TGTGCCAGCAGCTCGACAGGGAAGGGTCAGCCCCAGCATTTT. This codes for CASSSTGKGQPQHF.

The gene calls are TRBV12-3 or TRBV12-4 and TRBJ1-5; 7 positions agree with TRBD1. J gave up 0 bases and V 5 bases, and 4 bases lay outside the gene matches. CDR3 length: 15 residues. The CDR3 sequence is CASSLTGNSNQPQHF. The CDR3 DNA is TGTGCCAGCAGTCTGACAGGGAATAGCAATCAGCCCCAGCATTTT.

This clonotype was recorded many times. This sequence joins TRBV12-3 or TRBV12-4 and TRBJ2-2, with D perhaps matching TRBD1 (6 bases). The CDR3 loop spans 17 amino acids. The ends were cut back, 4 bases at V and 1 base at J, with 16 bases in the middle. In nucleotides, the CDR3 is TGTGCCAGCAGTTCACTAGTGGGGGCGCAGAACACCGGGGAGCTGTTTTTT. Its translation: CASSSLVGAQNTGELFF.

This clonotype showed up just a few times. V is TRBV6-2 or TRBV6-3 and J is TRBJ2-5; weak D call: TRBD1 (6 bases). V lost 2 bases and J 5 bases, leaving 12 bases between the germline ends. The germline CDR1 and CDR2 sequences are MNHEY and SVGEGT. The CDR3 sequence is 14 residues long. CDR3 in amino acids: CASSYGVGGETQYF. The DNA of the CDR3 is TGTGCCAGCAGTTACGGGGTAGGGGGTGAGACCCAGTACTTC.

This clonotype was recorded many times. This sequence joins TRBV11-2 and TRBJ2-4; a weak D match, TRBD1 (6 bases). This CDR3 is built from 14 residues. The ends were cut back, 2 bases at V and 6 bases at J, with 11 bases in the middle. Germline-derived CDR1 and CDR2 are SGHAT and FQNNGV. The CDR3 is CASSLNSRGNIQYF. Written as DNA, the CDR3 is TGTGCCAGCAGCTTAAATAGCAGGGGAAACATTCAGTACTTC.

The sample holds a few counts of this clonotype. This chain uses TRBV6-6 with TRBJ1-5, with 9 bases lining up with TRBD1. This CDR3 has 15 amino acids. Germline lookup yields CDR1 MNHNY and CDR2 SVGAGI (reference sequence). J gave up 3 bases and V 6 bases, and 6 bases lay outside the gene matches. CDR3 coding DNA: TGTGCCAGCAGGACCACAGGGGGCACCAATCAGCCCCAGCATTTT. Amino acid sequence: CASRTTGGTNQPQHF.

This clonotype came up a few times. The chain uses TRBV5-1 and TRBJ1-4; TRBD1 matches at 7 bases. There are 18 residues in the CDR3. V gave up 8 bases and J gave up 4 bases; unmatched junction bases: 20. Germline lookup yields CDR1 SGHRS and CDR2 YFSETQ. In nucleotides, the CDR3 is TGCGCCAGTAGAAGAACCGGGACAGTAGAAGCATTTAATGAAAAACTGTTTTTT. The encoded protein is CASRRTGTVEAFNEKLFF.

This clonotype was counted many times. The chain links TRBV6-2 or TRBV6-3 to TRBJ1-1, with D possibly matching TRBD1 (5 bases). Trimming stripped 2 bases from V and 5 bases from J, with 12 bases between. The CDR3 totals 14 residues. Germline CDR1 reads MNHEY; CDR2 reads SVGEGT. Written as DNA, the CDR3 is TGTGCCAGCAGTTACATGAGGGGAGATACTGAAGCTTTCTTT. This encodes CASSYMRGDTEAFF.

This clonotype was seen only a few times. This chain joins TRBV28 and TRBJ1-3; TRBD1 might be the D (5 bases). V lost 4 bases, J lost 0 bases, and 28 bases lay in between. From germline, CDR1 is MDHEN and CDR2 SYDVKM. CDR3 length: 21 amino acids. The CDR3 loop is CASSYRGGLRTPPFSGNTIYF. CDR3 bases: TGTGCCAGCAGTTACCGGGGGGGACTCCGTACCCCACCCTTCTCTGGAAACACCATATATTTT.

This clonotype occurred many times. V usage is TRBV9 and J usage is TRBJ2-7; D not resolved. V lost 6 bases and J lost 10, with 17 bases in between. Germline CDR1 reads SGDLS; CDR2 reads YYNGEE. The length of the CDR3 is 12 residues. The CDR3, as DNA: TGTGCCAGCACCCTCTTCGGGCTCCTACAGTACTTC. Protein product: CASTLFGLLQYF.

This clonotype was recorded at least ten times. This rearrangement joins TRBV7-2 to TRBJ2-3; possibly TRBD1 for D (7 bases). V was shortened by 4 bases and J by 5 bases, with 13 bases between the two germline ends. The length of the CDR3 is 14 residues. From germline, CDR1 is SGHTA and CDR2 FQGNSA. The CDR3: CASSSTGRQDTQYF. As DNA, the CDR3 is TGTGCCAGCAGCTCGACAGGGAGGCAAGATACGCAGTATTTT.

There are many counts of this clonotype. The genes are TRBV18 and TRBJ1-2, with D tentatively TRBD1 (6 bases). Germline-derived CDR1 and CDR2 are KGHSH and LQKENI. V was cut by 1 base and J by 4 bases, with 16 bases left in between. CDR3 length: 16 amino acids. CDR3 protein: CASSPREQGPSYGYTF. CDR3 DNA: TGTGCCAGCTCACCACGGGAACAGGGACCTTCCTATGGCTACACCTTC.

Many counts were recorded for this clonotype. V is TRBV20-1 and J is TRBJ2-3, with D unresolved. The ends were cut back, 6 bases at V and 0 bases at J, with 13 bases in the middle. This CDR3 has 14 amino acids. Germline V lookup: CDR1 DFQATT, CDR2 SNEGSKA (reference sequence). The CDR3 nucleotides are TGCAGTGCCAGGAAGGACGGGAGCACAGATACGCAGTATTTT. It specifies CSARKDGSTDTQYF.

This clonotype was seen only a few times. This chain joins TRBV7-6 and TRBJ2-5, with 7 positions matching TRBD1. The V gene end was trimmed by 5 bases and the J gene end by 1 base; junction bases not matched to a gene: 4. In germline, CDR1 is SGHVS, CDR2 FNYEAQ. This CDR3 region has 14 residues. The DNA of the CDR3 is TGTGCCAGCAGCAGACAGGGCCTCCAAGAGACCCAGTACTTC. Protein product: CASSRQGLQETQYF.

This clonotype was observed at least ten times. The CDR3 protein is CASSQMGQGKQYF. The CDR3 bases are TGTGCCAGCAGCCAAATGGGACAGGGGAAGCAGTACTTC. The chain carries TRBV14 and TRBJ2-7; 10 bases agree with TRBD1. The CDR3 sequence is 13 residues long. V dropped 2 bases and J dropped 8; count of bases not matched to a gene: 3. Germline CDR1 and CDR2: SGHDN and FVKESK.

V usage is TRBV9 and J usage is TRBJ2-2, with TRBD1 matching 7 bases. Germline CDR1 and CDR2: SGDLS and YYNGEE. This CDR3 spans 16 amino acids. J gave up 0 bases and V 7 bases, and 9 bases lay outside the gene matches. For the CDR3, the DNA is TGTGCCAGCTCCAGGGGGTATTATACGAACACCGGGGAGCTGTTTTTT. It is translated as CASSRGYYTNTGELFF.

This clonotype showed up many times. The V gene is TRBV30, the J gene TRBJ1-5; D unresolved. Trimming shortened V by 4 bases and J by 6 bases, and 13 bases separated the two germline ends. The germline V gene has CDR1 GTSNPN and CDR2 SVGIG (reference sequence). This CDR3 is built from 13 residues. The DNA of the CDR3 is TGTGCCTGGACGGCGGGAGCTGGTCAGCCCCAGCATTTT. Its protein is CAWTAGAGQPQHF.

This clonotype was detected ten times or more. J is TRBJ2-3 and V is TRBV6-6, with D possibly being TRBD1 (6 bases). The CDR3 is 16 residues long. Trimming took off 0 bases at V and 1 base at J, with 11 bases between the two ends. Germline V gives CDR1 MNHNY, CDR2 SVGAGI (reference sequence). The CDR3 loop reads CASSYSGGRGTDTQYF. DNA of the CDR3: TGTGCCAGCAGTTACTCAGGGGGAAGGGGCACAGATACGCAGTATTTT.

There are many counts of this clonotype. The chain employs TRBV20-1 and TRBJ1-5; D is possibly TRBD1 (5 bases). V lost 1 base and J lost 7, with 11 bases in between. CDR1 and CDR2 (germline): DFQATT, SNEGSKA (reference sequence). CDR3 size: 13 residues. The CDR3 DNA sequence: TGCAGTGCTAGAGGACAGTCCAGCCAGCCCCAGCATTTT. It translates to CSARGQSSQPQHF.

This clonotype was recorded at least ten times. This sequence joins TRBV18 and TRBJ1-2; 9 bases fit TRBD1. V was pared by 5 bases and J by 2 bases, with 15 bases of the junction left unmatched. The CDR3 is 18 residues long. Looked up from germline, CDR1 is KGHSH and CDR2 is LQKENI. For the CDR3, the DNA is TGTGCCAGCTCATCGGGACAGGGTCCCGAAAACCAGAACTATGGCTACACCTTC. Its translation is CASSSGQGPENQNYGYTF.

This clonotype was seen a handful of times. The rearrangement links TRBV18 to TRBJ2-7; D possibly corresponds to TRBD1 (6 bases). Between the trimmed V and J ends, which lost 3 bases and 7 bases, there was a span of 19 bases. In germline, CDR1 is KGHSH, CDR2 LQKENI. This CDR3 has 15 residues. This CDR3 is CASSPRTGTSQEQYF. Here the CDR3 DNA reads TGTGCCAGCTCACCCCGTACCGGGACAAGTCAGGAGCAGTACTTC.

This clonotype was counted a few times. The J gene is TRBJ2-3, the V gene TRBV29-1; TRBD2 agrees at 8 bases. V shed 5 bases and J 1 base; nucleotides not matched to a gene: 5. Germline-derived CDR1 and CDR2 are SQVTM and ANQGSEA. CDR3 length equals 14 residues. The CDR3 here is CSVQRGLGTDTQYF. The CDR3 DNA follows: TGCAGCGTTCAGCGGGGGCTGGGCACAGATACGCAGTATTTT.

This clonotype was seen repeatedly, ten times or more. The rearrangement joins TRBV7-2 to TRBJ1-4; D might be TRBD1 (6 bases). The germline V gene has CDR1 SGHTA and CDR2 FQGNSA. The V gene lost 5 bases and the J gene lost 0 bases, with 10 bases spanning the gap. CDR3 length: 15 amino acids. CDR3 in DNA: TGTGCCAGCAGCCTACAGGGCTCAACTAATGAAAAACTGTTTTTT. It specifies CASSLQGSTNEKLFF.

The chain is built from TRBV28 and TRBJ2-5; D gene uncertain. V lost 4 bases, J lost 5 bases, and 14 bases lay in between. The germline V gene encodes CDR1 MDHEN and CDR2 SYDVKM. The CDR3 runs 14 residues. CDR3 loop: CASSSNSPVETQYF. For the CDR3, the DNA is TGTGCCAGCAGTTCTAATAGTCCTGTGGAGACCCAGTACTTC.

This clonotype has only a few counts. The V and J genes are TRBV5-4 and TRBJ2-3; tentatively, D is TRBD1 or TRBD2 (6 bases each). Germline V CDR1 and CDR2: SGHNT, YYREEE (reference sequence). This CDR3 has 16 amino acids. V lost 6 bases to trimming and J lost 0 bases, with 17 bases between them. The DNA of the CDR3 is TGTGCCAGCAACCTCCGACAGGACTATAGCACAGATACGCAGTATTTT. Translating it yields CASNLRQDYSTDTQYF.

This clonotype was recorded only once. Possible read error: a much larger clone is one base away. The CDR3 loop reads CVSSHNGADQRNNQPQHF. CDR3 bases: TGTGTCAGCTCACATAATGGGGCTGACCAACGAAACAATCAGCCCCAGCATTTT. This chain uses TRBV18 with TRBJ1-5, with D maybe TRBD1 (5 bases). There are 18 residues in the CDR3. Germline V CDR1 and CDR2: KGHSH, LQKENI.

This clonotype has a handful of counts. The gene calls are TRBV12-3 or TRBV12-4 and TRBJ2-2; no clear D gene. The length of the CDR3 is 14 residues. Trimming took off 3 bases at V and 1 base at J, with 6 bases between the two ends. The CDR3 loop reads CASSFSQNTGELFF. CDR3 nucleotides: TGTGCCAGCAGTTTTAGCCAGAACACCGGGGAGCTGTTTTTT.

This clonotype was observed a handful of times. The J gene is TRBJ1-2, the V gene TRBV12-3 or TRBV12-4, with 7 bases fitting TRBD1. This CDR3 is 14 amino acids long. The junction had 5 bases not matched to a gene; V was cut back by 5 bases and J by 2 bases. CDR3 protein: CASSAGQENYGYTF. Written as DNA, the CDR3 is TGTGCCAGCAGTGCCGGACAGGAGAACTATGGCTACACCTTC.

The chain joins TRBV18 to TRBJ1-1; D not resolved. There are 12 residues in the CDR3. Germline lookup yields CDR1 KGHSH and CDR2 LQKENI. V lost 3 bases and J lost 6, with 8 bases in between. The CDR3 sequence: CASSPETAEAFF. For the CDR3, the DNA is TGTGCCAGCTCACCCGAGACGGCTGAAGCTTTCTTT.